This T cell receptor (beta chain) is from a study of cytomegalovirus exposure and HLA in healthy donors. Sequencing used immunoSEQ multiplex PCR; TCRdb keeps in-frame clones, though not all of them. Among around 250,000 clones, about 90% were seen once, and the ten largest hold approximately 3%. Study-wide points: Most TCR sequences were uncommon, yet certain public TCRs appeared in many donors. In vitro confirmation showed three CMV-associated chains to be CMV antigen specific.

The validation cohort, a group of 120 subjects, included the donors and was separate from the roughly 700-subject first cohort. This clone appeared a single time. Antigen unknown. This TCR derives from a woman younger than 45 in good health and CMV-seronegative. Sequencing was performed on PBMCs.

Written as DNA, the CDR3 is TGTGCCAGCAGCTTGGCCGGGACAGGGGGTGGGGTCCAAGAGACCCAGTACTTC. It specifies CASSLAGTGGGVQETQYF. V usage is TRBV5-8 and J usage is TRBJ2-5; 11 nucleotides match TRBD1. Germline values: CDR1 SGHTS, CDR2 YDEGEE. The CDR3 runs 18 residues. Trimming at V came to 0 bases and at J to 1 base, leaving 8 bases not matched to a gene.